Shown below are 8 T cell receptor beta chains from a single sample sequenced in a study of T cells in Graves' hyperthyroidism and ophthalmopathy. RNA transcripts gave rise to amplified TCR beta CDR3 regions. In the first-round RT-PCR of the TCR CDR3, the HTBI primer set was used. TCRdb analysed the multiplex PCR reads with MiXCR anew, one entry per CDR3 protein. The sample shows a few hundred thousand distinct CDR3 sequences, around 13% of them seen only once. Sequenced sample: blood. The receptor source for this set is a woman in her thirties or forties with Graves' hyperthyroidism.

V usage is TRBV19 and J usage is TRBJ1-5; a weak D match, TRBD1 (5 bases). The V end was cut by 3 bases, the J end by 6 bases, with 12 bases between. The CDR3 runs to 14 residues. Per germline, CDR1 LNHDA and CDR2 SQIVND (reference sequence). This CDR3 reads CASSIAPGGQPQHF. The CDR3 coding sequence is TGTGCCAGTAGTATCGCCCCGGGGGGTCAGCCCCAGCATTTT.

The chain links TRBV19 to TRBJ2-7, with D unresolved. The CDR3 runs to 15 residues. Germline loops: CDR1 LNHDA, CDR2 SQIVND (reference sequence). Trimming pared 8 bases from V and 0 bases from J, leaving 17 bases between. The CDR3 DNA reads TGTGCCAGTCGCCAGGCGGTAAGGAGCTCCTACGAGCAGTACTTC. Amino acids: CASRQAVRSSYEQYF.

This clonotype was observed at least ten times. The rearrangement links TRBV5-1 to TRBJ1-4; 8 nucleotides line up with TRBD1. This CDR3 has 15 amino acids. Trimming cost V 4 bases and J 5 bases; bases outside gene matches: 7. CDR1 SGHRS and CDR2 YFSETQ come from the germline V gene. The CDR3 region has the DNA TGCGCCAGCAGCAACCCCGGGACAGGAAATGAAAAACTGTTTTTT. The encoded protein is CASSNPGTGNEKLFF.

The chain carries TRBV24-1 and TRBJ2-2; 10 nucleotides match TRBD2. Germline V lookup: CDR1 KGHDR, CDR2 SFDVKD. The CDR3 extends over 14 amino acids. V shed 4 bases, J shed 6 bases, and the junction held 1 base outside the gene matches. The CDR3 here is CATSELAGSGELFF. The CDR3, as DNA: TGTGCCACCAGTGAACTAGCGGGATCCGGGGAGCTGTTTTTT.

The chain combines TRBV7-9 with TRBJ2-5; D call uncertain. Trimming took 4 bases from V and 5 from J, leaving 17 bases between them. This CDR3 is built from 15 residues. CDR1 SEHNR and CDR2 FQNEAQ come from the germline V gene (reference sequence). In DNA form, the CDR3 reads TGTGCCAGCAGCTCGGGCCCCTCGGCTGGGGAGACCCAGTACTTC. Protein sequence: CASSSGPSAGETQYF.

In its sample, this clonotype was seen many times. The chain uses TRBV27 and TRBJ1-2, with a weak D call TRBD1 (6 bases). The V end was cut by 3 bases, the J end by 8 bases, with 19 bases between. Germline V lookup: CDR1 MNHEY, CDR2 SMNVEV (reference sequence). This CDR3 region has 15 residues. The CDR3 is CASSFSFQGRGGYTF. The DNA of the CDR3 is TGTGCCAGCAGTTTTTCGTTCCAGGGGCGTGGGGGCTACACCTTC.

Only one count was recorded for this clonotype. Possible read error: a much larger clone is one base away. The chain carries TRBV12-3 or TRBV12-4 and TRBJ1-1; a possible D gene is TRBD1 (5 bases). The CDR3 consists of 15 residues. The DNA of the CDR3 is TGTGCCGGCAGCCGGGGGTTGGGGGGTATCACTGAAGCTTTCTTT. Encoded protein: CAGSRGLGGITEAFF.

Comments on this clonotype: The junction differs from germline at one of its ends, possibly a read error. The chain joins TRBV5-1 to TRBJ2-1, with D tentatively TRBD1 or TRBD2 (5 bases each). Germline-derived CDR1 and CDR2 are SGHRS and YFSETQ. CDR3 size: 16 residues. In DNA, the CDR3 is TGTGCCAGCAGCCAATACTGGGACCCGTCCTACAATGAGCAGTTCTTC. It translates to CASSQYWDPSYNEQFF.